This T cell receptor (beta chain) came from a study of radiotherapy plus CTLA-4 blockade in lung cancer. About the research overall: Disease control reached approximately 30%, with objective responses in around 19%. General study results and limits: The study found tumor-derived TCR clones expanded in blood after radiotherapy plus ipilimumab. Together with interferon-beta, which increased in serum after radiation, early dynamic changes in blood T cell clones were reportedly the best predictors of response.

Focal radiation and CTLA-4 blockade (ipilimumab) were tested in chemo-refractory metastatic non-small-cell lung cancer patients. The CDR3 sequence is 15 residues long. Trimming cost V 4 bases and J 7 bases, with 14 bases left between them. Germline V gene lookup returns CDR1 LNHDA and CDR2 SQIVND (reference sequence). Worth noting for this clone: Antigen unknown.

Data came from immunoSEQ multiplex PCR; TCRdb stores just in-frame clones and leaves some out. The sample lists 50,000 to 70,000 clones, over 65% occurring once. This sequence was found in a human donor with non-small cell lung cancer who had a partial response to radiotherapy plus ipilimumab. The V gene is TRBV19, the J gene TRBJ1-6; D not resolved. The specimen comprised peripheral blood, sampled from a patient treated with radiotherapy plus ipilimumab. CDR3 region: CASSTPDRRNSPLHF. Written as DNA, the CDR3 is TGTGCCAGTAGTACCCCCGATAGGAGAAATTCACCCCTCCACTTT. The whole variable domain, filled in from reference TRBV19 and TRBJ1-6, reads DGGITQSPKYLFRKEGQNVTLSCEQNLNHDAMYWYRQDPGQGLRLIYYSQIVNDFQKGDIAEGYSVSREKKESFPLTVTSAQKNPTAFYLCASSTPDRRNSPLHFGNGTRLTVT.